These T cell receptor beta chains were read from a single sample in a study of T cell responses to AZD1222 COVID-19 vaccine. The assay was immunoSEQ multiplex PCR, and TCRdb's table has in-frame clones only and misses some. This table has 98,000 or so clones, 85% to 90% appearing once. The sequenced sample was peripheral blood, obtained 28 days after the second AZD1222 dose. The receptors were sampled from an adult who received the AZD1222 COVID-19 vaccine. The conserved cysteine and the conserved F or W are not part of the CDR3 here. Fields, in order: J gene, CDR3 length, V gene, CDR3 protein.

TRBJ1-1 | 13 | TRBV6-1 | ASSEGRGLVAEAF
TRBJ1-2 | 10 | TRBV12-3/TRBV12-4 | ASSLSRGGYT
TRBJ1-1 | 13 | TRBV7-3 | ASSPGGRGLSEAF
TRBJ1-3 | 13 | TRBV10-3 | AISPGPDSGNTIY
TRBJ1-1 | 12 | TRBV2 | ASSERVGRAEAF
TRBJ1-5 | 14 | TRBV11-2 | ASSPGTGVSNQPQH
TRBJ1-5 | 13 | TRBV4-1 | ASSQGALSNQPQH
TRBJ2-5 | 12 | TRBV2 | ASSEEIAGETQY
TRBJ1-4 | 14 | TRBV18 | ASSHEILDSNEKLF
TRBJ2-6 | 18 | TRBV4-2 | ASSQVFFRQEHSGANVLT
TRBJ2-3 | 15 | TRBV28 | ASSLAIAGDLTDTQY
TRBJ2-1 | 13 | TRBV10-1 | ASSEREGSYNEQF
TRBJ2-1 | 14 | TRBV18 | ASSIRTSGQDNEQF
TRBJ2-1 | 9 | TRBV19 | ASKYGTGQF
TRBJ1-4 | 11 | TRBV6-5 | ASSSLDGEKLF
TRBJ2-7 | 13 | TRBV3-1/TRBV3-2 | ASSQELARSYEQY
TRBJ2-1 | 14 | TRBV5-1 | ASSLALGLVYNEQF
TRBJ2-3 | 12 | TRBV10-3 | ATRLAGETDTQY
TRBJ1-2 | 13 | TRBV28 | ASSLVQGPNYGYT
TRBJ1-5 | 16 | TRBV19 | ASSIKQPTLYSNQPQH
TRBJ2-1 | 11 | TRBV7-9 | ASSLGRPNEQF
TRBJ2-7 | 13 | TRBV18 | ASSPPLRVGYEQY
TRBJ1-2 | 12 | TRBV27 | ASSWGAGNYGYT
TRBJ2-5 | 9 | TRBV10-1 | ASNRQETQY
TRBJ1-2 | 11 | TRBV5-1 | ASSPEGGNGYT
TRBJ1-4 | 18 | TRBV28 | ASRPLQGIGLGKGLEKLF
TRBJ1-3 | 15 | TRBV10-1 | ASPRQQETISGNTIY
TRBJ2-7 | 11 | TRBV19 | ASSVTTLYEQY
TRBJ1-3 | 11 | TRBV28 | ASPNNSGNTIY
TRBJ1-5 | 14 | TRBV28 | ASSAPGLGRGQPQH
TRBJ1-1 | 12 | TRBV10-3 | AISEEALSTEAF
TRBJ2-1 | 13 | TRBV5-4 | ASSLGAGPYNEQF
TRBJ2-2 | 14 | TRBV7-6 | ASSWPSRVNTGELF
TRBJ2-7 | 12 | TRBV5-6 | ASSSGPTNYEQY
TRBJ1-5 | 13 | TRBV28 | ASSLFGGVRQPQH
TRBJ2-5 | 10 | TRBV3-1/TRBV3-2 | ASTQTWETQY
TRBJ2-7 | 12 | TRBV19 | ASSMGSRAYEQY
TRBJ2-2 | 14 | TRBV13 | ASRPRGQGNTGELF
TRBJ2-3 | 14 | TRBV28 | ASLYEAGTGEDTQY
TRBJ2-7 | 13 | TRBV7-9 | ASSLERWSSYEQY
TRBJ1-1 | 14 | TRBV5-1 | ASSPGNSGVRTEAF
TRBJ2-7 | 12 | TRBV2 | ASSEISGRHEQY
TRBJ2-2 | 9 | TRBV30 | AGGGAGELF
TRBJ2-3 | 12 | TRBV11-1 | ASGSSESTDTQY
TRBJ2-2 | 13 | TRBV11-2 | ASSLGRVGTGELF
TRBJ2-1 | 12 | TRBV7-3 | ASSSPMGSNEQF
TRBJ2-6 | 14 | TRBV7-3 | ASSLGWSLGANVLT
TRBJ2-2 | 11 | TRBV28 | ASSLDNTGELF
TRBJ2-1 | 15 | TRBV27 | ASASRPGRIRGNEQF
TRBJ2-1 | 17 | TRBV7-6 | ASSLRAGVRQSSYNEQF
TRBJ2-7 | 11 | TRBV7-9 | ASRLGGAGEQY
TRBJ1-1 | 13 | TRBV6-6 | ASTLDRHGNTEAF
TRBJ2-5 | 13 | TRBV9 | ASSVSSVWGETQY
TRBJ2-7 | 13 | TRBV6-5 | ASSLGQGGFYEQY
TRBJ2-1 | 16 | TRBV6-2/TRBV6-3 | ASSYVWLGSGTYNEQF
TRBJ2-7 | 13 | TRBV28 | ASSFGQGGRYEQY